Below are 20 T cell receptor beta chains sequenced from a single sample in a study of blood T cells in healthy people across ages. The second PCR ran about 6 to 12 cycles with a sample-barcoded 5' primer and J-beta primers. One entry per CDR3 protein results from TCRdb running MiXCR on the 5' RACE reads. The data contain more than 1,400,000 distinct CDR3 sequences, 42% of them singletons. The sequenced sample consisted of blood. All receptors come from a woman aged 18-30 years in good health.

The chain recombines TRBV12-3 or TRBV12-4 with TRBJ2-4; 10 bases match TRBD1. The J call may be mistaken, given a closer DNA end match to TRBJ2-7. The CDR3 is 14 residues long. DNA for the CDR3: TGTGCCAGCAGCCCGACAGGGGGCTGGGGCGAGCAGTACTTC. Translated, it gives CASSPTGGWGEQYF.

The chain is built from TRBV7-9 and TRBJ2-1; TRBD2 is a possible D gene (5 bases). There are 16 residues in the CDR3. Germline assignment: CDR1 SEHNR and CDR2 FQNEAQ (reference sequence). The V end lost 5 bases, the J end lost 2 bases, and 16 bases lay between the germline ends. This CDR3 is CASSLGSGAAYNEQFF. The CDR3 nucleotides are TGTGCCAGCAGCCTTGGGAGCGGCGCCGCCTACAATGAGCAGTTCTTC.

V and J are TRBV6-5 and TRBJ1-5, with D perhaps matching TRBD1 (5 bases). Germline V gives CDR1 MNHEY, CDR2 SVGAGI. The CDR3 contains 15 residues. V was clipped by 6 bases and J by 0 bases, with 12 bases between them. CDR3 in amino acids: CASRATDYSNQPQHF. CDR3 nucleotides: TGTGCCAGCAGGGCGACAGACTATAGCAATCAGCCCCAGCATTTT.

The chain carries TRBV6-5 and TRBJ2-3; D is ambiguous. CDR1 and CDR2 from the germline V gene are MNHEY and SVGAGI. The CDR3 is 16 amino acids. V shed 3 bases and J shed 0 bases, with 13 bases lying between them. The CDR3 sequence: CASSYSGPSSTDTQYF. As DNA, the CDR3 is TGTGCCAGCAGTTATTCGGGCCCTTCTAGCACAGATACGCAGTATTTT.

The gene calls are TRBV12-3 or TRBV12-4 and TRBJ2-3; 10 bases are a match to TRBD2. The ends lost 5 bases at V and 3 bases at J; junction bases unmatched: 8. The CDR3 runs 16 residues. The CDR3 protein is CASSQQTSGRTDTQYF. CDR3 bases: TGTGCCAGCAGTCAACAGACTAGCGGGCGGACAGATACGCAGTATTTT.

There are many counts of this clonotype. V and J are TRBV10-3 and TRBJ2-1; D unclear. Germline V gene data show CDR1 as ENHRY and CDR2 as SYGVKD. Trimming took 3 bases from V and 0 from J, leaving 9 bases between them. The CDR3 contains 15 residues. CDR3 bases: TGTGCCATCAGTGAACTTCTCAGCTCCTACAATGAGCAGTTCTTC. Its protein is CAISELLSSYNEQFF.

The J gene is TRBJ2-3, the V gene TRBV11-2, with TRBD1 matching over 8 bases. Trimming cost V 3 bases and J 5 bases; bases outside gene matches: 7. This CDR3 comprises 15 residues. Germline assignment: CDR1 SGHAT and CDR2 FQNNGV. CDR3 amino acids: CASSFIRGPKDTQYF. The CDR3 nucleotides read TGTGCCAGCAGCTTCATCAGGGGGCCTAAAGATACGCAGTATTTT. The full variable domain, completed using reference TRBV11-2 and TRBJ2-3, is EAGVAQSPRYKIIEKRQSVAFWCNPISGHATLYWYQQILGQGPKLLIQFQNNGVVDDSQLPKDRFSAERLKGVDSTLKIQPAKLEDSAVYLCASSFIRGPKDTQYFGPGTRLTVL.

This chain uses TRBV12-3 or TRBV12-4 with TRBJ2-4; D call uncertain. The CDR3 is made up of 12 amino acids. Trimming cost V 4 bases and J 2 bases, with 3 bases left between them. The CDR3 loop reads CASSCSKNIQYF. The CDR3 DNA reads TGTGCCAGCAGTTGCTCCAAAAACATTCAGTACTTC.

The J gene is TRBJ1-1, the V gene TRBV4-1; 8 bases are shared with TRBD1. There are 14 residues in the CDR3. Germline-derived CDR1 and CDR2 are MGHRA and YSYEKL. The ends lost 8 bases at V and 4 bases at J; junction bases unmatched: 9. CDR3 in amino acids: CASSNTGGGTEAFF. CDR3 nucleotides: TGCGCCAGCTCGAATACAGGGGGAGGCACTGAAGCTTTCTTT.

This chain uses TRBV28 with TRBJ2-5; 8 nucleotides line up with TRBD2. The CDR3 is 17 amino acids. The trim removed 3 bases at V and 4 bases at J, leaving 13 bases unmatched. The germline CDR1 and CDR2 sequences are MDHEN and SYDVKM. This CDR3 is CASSFGVAGHLGETQYF. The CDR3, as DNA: TGTGCCAGCAGTTTCGGGGTAGCGGGGCATTTAGGAGAGACCCAGTACTTC.

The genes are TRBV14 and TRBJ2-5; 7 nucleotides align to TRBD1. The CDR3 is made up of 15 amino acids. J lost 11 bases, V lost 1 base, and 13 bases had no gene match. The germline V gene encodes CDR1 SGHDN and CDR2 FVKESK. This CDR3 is CASSQVDRVDNEQYF. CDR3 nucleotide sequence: TGTGCCAGCAGCCAAGTCGACAGGGTGGACAATGAGCAGTACTTC.

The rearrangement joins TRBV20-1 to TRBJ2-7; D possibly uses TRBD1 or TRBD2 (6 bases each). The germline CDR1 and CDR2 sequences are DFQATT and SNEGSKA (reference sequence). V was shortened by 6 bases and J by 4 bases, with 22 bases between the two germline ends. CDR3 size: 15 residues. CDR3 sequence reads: CSAPRSTGAGYEQYF. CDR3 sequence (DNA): TGCAGTGCCCCCCGGTCAACGGGGGCGGGATACGAGCAGTACTTC.

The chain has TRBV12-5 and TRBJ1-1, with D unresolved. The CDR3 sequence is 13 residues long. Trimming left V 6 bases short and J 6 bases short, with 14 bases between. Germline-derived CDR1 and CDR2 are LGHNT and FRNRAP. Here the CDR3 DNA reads TGTGCTAGTGGCCATACTGGTCCGCCTGAAGCTTTCTTT. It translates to CASGHTGPPEAFF.

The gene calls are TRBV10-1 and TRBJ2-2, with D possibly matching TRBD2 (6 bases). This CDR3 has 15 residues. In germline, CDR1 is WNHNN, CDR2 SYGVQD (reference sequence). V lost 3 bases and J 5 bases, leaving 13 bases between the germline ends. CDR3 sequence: CASSDSGRRTGELFF. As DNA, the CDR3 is TGCGCCAGCAGTGATTCGGGGAGGAGGACCGGGGAGCTGTTTTTT.

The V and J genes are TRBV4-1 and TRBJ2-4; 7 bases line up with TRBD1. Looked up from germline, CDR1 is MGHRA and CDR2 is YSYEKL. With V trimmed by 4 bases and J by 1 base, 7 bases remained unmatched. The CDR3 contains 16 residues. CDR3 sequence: CASSPSDRVAKNIQYF. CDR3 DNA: TGCGCCAGCAGCCCGTCCGACAGGGTTGCCAAAAACATTCAGTACTTC.

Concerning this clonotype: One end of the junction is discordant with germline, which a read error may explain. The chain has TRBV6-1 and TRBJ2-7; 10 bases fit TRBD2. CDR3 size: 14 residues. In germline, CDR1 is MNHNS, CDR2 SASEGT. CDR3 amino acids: CATSEVLAGYEQYF. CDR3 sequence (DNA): TGTGCCACCAGTGAAGTACTAGCGGGATACGAGCAGTACTTC.

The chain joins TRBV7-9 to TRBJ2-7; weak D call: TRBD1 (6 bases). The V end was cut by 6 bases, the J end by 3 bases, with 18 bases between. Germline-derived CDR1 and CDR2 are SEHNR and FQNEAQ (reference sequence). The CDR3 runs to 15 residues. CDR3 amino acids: CASRDGGGSVYEQYF. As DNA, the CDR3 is TGTGCCAGCAGAGATGGGGGCGGTTCAGTCTACGAGCAGTACTTC. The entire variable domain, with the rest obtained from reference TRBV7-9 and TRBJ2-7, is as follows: DTGVSQNPRHKITKRGQNVTFRCDPISEHNRLYWYRQTLGQGPEFLTYFQNEAQLEKSRLLSDRFSAERPKGSFSTLEIQRTEQGDSAMYLCASRDGGGSVYEQYFGPGTRLTVT.

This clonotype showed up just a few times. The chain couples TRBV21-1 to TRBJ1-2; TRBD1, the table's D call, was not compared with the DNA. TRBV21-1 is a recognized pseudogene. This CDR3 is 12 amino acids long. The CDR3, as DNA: TGTGCCACTTCCGGACACCTCTATGGCTACACCTTC. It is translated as CATSGHLYGYTF.

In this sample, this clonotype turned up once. CDR3: CSALGQRVTDTQYF. CDR3 bases: TGCAGTGCCCTTGGGCAGCGAGTCACAGATACGCAGTATTTT. The chain recombines TRBV20-1 with TRBJ2-3; D is undetermined. V gave up 6 bases and J gave up 2 bases, with 15 bases separating them. The CDR3 contains 14 residues. CDR1 and CDR2 from the germline V gene are DFQATT and SNEGSKA (reference sequence).

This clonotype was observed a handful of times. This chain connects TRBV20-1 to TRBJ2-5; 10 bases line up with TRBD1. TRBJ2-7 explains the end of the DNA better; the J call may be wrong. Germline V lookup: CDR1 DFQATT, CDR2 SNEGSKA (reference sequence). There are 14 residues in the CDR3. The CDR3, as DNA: TGCAGTGCTAGAGGGAGGACAGGGGGATTCGAGCAGTACTTC. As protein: CSARGRTGGFEQYF.